The 21 T cell receptor beta chains below were found in one sample sequenced in a study of blood T cell repertoires in COVID-19. Using immunoSEQ multiplex PCR, the repertoire was profiled, and TCRdb retains in-frame clones only, with some absent. This table has some 60,000 clones, 80% appearing once. The sample consisted of peripheral blood. The receptors derive from a man between 60 and 75 years old with acute or convalescent COVID-19.

V gene TRBV19 combines with J gene TRBJ2-1; D might be TRBD1 (6 bases). Germline V gene lookup returns CDR1 LNHDA and CDR2 SQIVND (reference sequence). Trimming removed 6 bases from V and 0 bases from J, with 12 bases in between. The CDR3 contains 15 residues. The chain's CDR3 is CASRTDRSSYNEQFF. CDR3 nucleotide sequence: TGTGCCAGTAGAACTGACAGGAGCTCCTACAATGAGCAGTTCTTC.

This chain uses TRBV5-1 with TRBJ1-4, with a weak D call TRBD1 (6 bases). The CDR3 sequence is 13 residues long. In germline, CDR1 is SGHRS, CDR2 YFSETQ. Trimming pared 6 bases from V and 4 bases from J, leaving 10 bases between. The CDR3 DNA reads TGCGCCAGCACGACAGGACGTAATGAAAAACTGTTTTTT. Translated, it gives CASTTGRNEKLFF. The full variable domain, in which reference TRBV5-1 and TRBJ1-4 provide the parts outside the CDR3, is KAGVTQTPRYLIKTRGQQVTLSCSPISGHRSVSWYQQTPGQGLQFLFEYFSETQRNKGNFPGRFSGRQFSNSRSEMNVSTLELGDSALYLCASTTGRNEKLFFGSGTQLSVL.

This clone was counted a single time. J is TRBJ2-3 and V is TRBV27; 12 bases are a match to TRBD2. Germline CDR1 is MNHEY and CDR2 is SMNVEV (reference sequence). The CDR3 length is 17 residues. J gave up 2 bases and V 2 bases, and 5 bases lay outside the gene matches. Written as DNA, the CDR3 is TGTGCCAGCAGTTTAAACCCTAGCGGGGGGGCCACAGATACGCAGTATTTT. It yields the protein CASSLNPSGGATDTQYF.

Concerning this clone itself: An end of the junction does not agree with germline; a read error may underlie this. V usage is TRBV7-7 and J usage is TRBJ2-5, with 9 bases fitting TRBD1. The germline gives CDR1 SSHAT, CDR2 FNYEAQ (reference sequence). The CDR3 runs 17 residues. This CDR3 reads CASSLGSPTGGGETQYF. As DNA, the CDR3 is TGTGCTAGCAGCTTAGGATCTCCCACAGGGGGCGGAGAGACCCAGTACTTC.

The genes are TRBV19 and TRBJ2-5; D unresolved. The CDR3 spans 13 residues. Per germline, CDR1 LNHDA and CDR2 SQIVND (reference sequence). V was shortened by 5 bases and J by 1 base, with 8 bases between the two germline ends. The CDR3 DNA reads TGTGCCAGTAGTCGGGTTCTCCAAGAGACCCAGTACTTC. It codes for CASSRVLQETQYF.

The chain couples TRBV19 to TRBJ2-7, with 9 bases lining up with TRBD1. The CDR3 loop spans 14 amino acids. CDR1 and CDR2 from the germline V gene are LNHDA and SQIVND (reference sequence). Unmatched junction bases numbered 7, after V lost 8 bases and J lost 2 bases. CDR3 residues: CASSRQGETYEQYF. The CDR3 region has the DNA TGTGCCAGTTCTAGACAGGGGGAAACCTACGAGCAGTACTTC.

This chain links TRBV5-4 with TRBJ2-7, with a weak D call TRBD1 (5 bases). The CDR3 totals 14 residues. V dropped 3 bases and J dropped 7 bases, with 17 bases sitting between them. Per germline, CDR1 SGHNT and CDR2 YYREEE (reference sequence). The CDR3 is CASSSLRVPQEQYF. The CDR3 bases are TGTGCCAGCAGCTCCCTCAGGGTCCCCCAGGAGCAGTACTTC. The full variable domain, its missing parts supplied by reference TRBV5-4 and TRBJ2-7, is ETGVTQSPTHLIKTRGQQVTLRCSSQSGHNTVSWYQQALGQGPQFIFQYYREEENGRGNFPPRFSGLQFPNYSSELNVNALELDDSALYLCASSSLRVPQEQYFGPGTRLTVT.

V usage is TRBV9 and J usage is TRBJ2-2, with no clear D. Trimming took off 2 bases at V and 2 bases at J, with 7 bases between the two ends. CDR1 SGDLS and CDR2 YYNGEE come from the germline V gene. The CDR3 totals 14 residues. In DNA form, the CDR3 reads TGTGCCAGCAGCGTCCAAGCTAACACCGGGGAGCTGTTTTTT. Its translation: CASSVQANTGELFF.

This clone occurred a few times. This chain joins TRBV19 and TRBJ2-2, with 8 bases matching TRBD2. CDR3 size: 19 residues. V trimming: 0 bases; J trimming: 5 bases; junction bases outside the gene matches: 14. The V gene's germline CDR1 is LNHDA and CDR2 SQIVND (reference sequence). CDR3 amino acids: CASSIDDLAGGLGTGELFF. The CDR3 nucleotides read TGTGCCAGTAGTATAGATGACTTGGCGGGGGGCCTCGGGACCGGGGAGCTGTTTTTT. The complete variable domain, with remaining parts taken from reference TRBV19 and TRBJ2-2, reads DGGITQSPKYLFRKEGQNVTLSCEQNLNHDAMYWYRQDPGQGLRLIYYSQIVNDFQKGDIAEGYSVSREKKESFPLTVTSAQKNPTAFYLCASSIDDLAGGLGTGELFFGEGSRLTVL.

This CDR3 reads CASSEGGGAGANEQFF. The CDR3 DNA reads as TGTGCCAGCAGTGAAGGGGGGGGCGCTGGGGCCAATGAGCAGTTCTTC. The chain has TRBV6-4 and TRBJ2-1, with D perhaps TRBD2 (7 bases). Germline CDR1 and CDR2: MRHNA and SNTAGT. V gave up 3 bases and J gave up 6 bases, with 18 bases separating them. This CDR3 is 16 amino acids long.

This clone was seen more than once but under ten times. The chain uses TRBV27 and TRBJ2-3; TRBD2 might be the D (6 bases). Trimming took off 3 bases at V and 1 base at J, with 11 bases between the two ends. Germline values: CDR1 MNHEY, CDR2 SMNVEV (reference sequence). The CDR3 extends over 15 amino acids. CDR3: CASSFRPSGTDTQYF. DNA of the CDR3: TGTGCCAGCAGTTTCCGTCCTAGCGGCACAGATACGCAGTATTTT.

The V call is TRBV7-2, the J call TRBJ2-5, with TRBD2 identical over 7 bases. This CDR3 is built from 18 residues. Trimming removed 1 base from V and 5 bases from J; junction bases left unmatched: 16. The germline CDR1 and CDR2 sequences are SGHTA and FQGNSA. The CDR3 DNA reads as TGTGCCAGCAGCTTAGGGCGGGCTAGCGGTTACCCTGGGGAGACCCAGTACTTC. Its protein product is CASSLGRASGYPGETQYF.

This clone was detected once. The V call is TRBV7-2, the J call TRBJ2-2; 8 nucleotides line up with TRBD2. Per the germline V gene, CDR1 is SGHTA and CDR2 is FQGNSA. With V trimmed by 11 bases and J by 0 bases, 8 bases remained unmatched. This CDR3 contains 15 residues. Here the CDR3 reads CASRRGAANTGELFF. DNA of the CDR3: TGTGCCTCTCGGCGGGGGGCAGCGAACACCGGGGAGCTGTTTTTT. Complete variable domain (other parts from reference TRBV7-2 and TRBJ2-2): GAGVSQSPSNKVTEKGKDVELRCDPISGHTALYWYRQSLGQGLEFLIYFQGNSAPDKSGLPSDRFSAERTGGSVSTLTIQRTQQEDSAVYLCASRRGAANTGELFFGEGSRLTVL.

This chain uses TRBV6-4 with TRBJ1-5; no clear D gene. The length of the CDR3 is 9 residues. Germline lookup yields CDR1 MRHNA and CDR2 SNTAGT. Trimming removed 6 bases at V and 12 bases at J, with 6 bases between. The CDR3 region has the DNA TGTGCCAGCAGCCCGGGCCAGCATTTT. Translating it yields CASSPGQHF.

V and J are TRBV27 and TRBJ2-1; 11 nucleotides align to TRBD2. CDR3 size: 15 residues. The germline CDR1 and CDR2 sequences are MNHEY and SMNVEV (reference sequence). J lost 6 bases, V lost 4 bases, and 5 bases had no gene match. The CDR3 loop reads CASSYKTSGVNEQFF. For the CDR3, the DNA is TGTGCCAGCAGTTATAAGACTAGCGGGGTCAATGAGCAGTTCTTC.

The rearrangement uses TRBV21-1 and TRBJ1-6. TRBV21-1 represents a pseudogene. This CDR3 comprises 18 residues. CDR3 DNA sequence: TGTGCCAGCAGCAGGCGGGACTCAGCGAGCTCCTATAATTCACCCCTCCACTTT. Its protein is CASSRRDSASSYNSPLHF.

This clone was seen just once. The chain employs TRBV19 and TRBJ1-1, with TRBD1 identical over 11 bases. This CDR3 comprises 13 residues. Trimming cost V 7 bases and J 4 bases; bases outside gene matches: 2. Germline V CDR1 and CDR2: LNHDA, SQIVND (reference sequence). CDR3 region: CASTGTGGTEAFF. The DNA of the CDR3 is TGTGCCAGTACCGGGACAGGGGGCACTGAAGCTTTCTTT.

The chain couples TRBV4-1 to TRBJ1-5, with D maybe TRBD1 (6 bases). Germline-derived CDR1 and CDR2 are MGHRA and YSYEKL. This CDR3 region has 16 residues. Trimming took 1 base from V and 0 from J, leaving 10 bases between them. This CDR3 is CASSQVSRGSNQPQHF. The CDR3 coding sequence is TGCGCCAGCAGCCAAGTATCCAGGGGTAGCAATCAGCCCCAGCATTTT.

This clone was detected only once. CDR3 DNA sequence: TGTGCCAGCAGCGGCCCAGGGGGATCCGGGGAGCTGTTTTTT. Its translation is CASSGPGGSGELFF. The chain recombines TRBV21-1 with TRBJ2-2; TRBD1 reflects the table's D call only, with no check against the DNA. TRBV21-1 is tagged as a pseudogene. The CDR3 consists of 14 residues.

The chain uses TRBV5-4 and TRBJ2-2; D not certain. Germline assignment: CDR1 SGHNT and CDR2 YYREEE (reference sequence). The V gene lost 5 bases and the J gene lost 1 base, with 6 bases spanning the gap. The CDR3 extends over 13 amino acids. The CDR3 DNA is TGTGCCAGCAGTAGAGGGAACACCGGGGAGCTGTTTTTT. Protein product: CASSRGNTGELFF.

The chain links TRBV30 to TRBJ2-2; 7 bases match TRBD1. The CDR3 runs to 14 residues. J lost 6 bases, V lost 3 bases, and 7 bases had no gene match. Per the germline V gene, CDR1 is GTSNPN and CDR2 is SVGIG (reference sequence). The CDR3 DNA follows: TGTGCCTGGAGGCCACAGGGGTGGGCCGGGGAGCTGTTTTTT. Protein: CAWRPQGWAGELFF.